A selection of T cell receptor beta chains follows, all from one sample in a study of OX40 agonist ivuxolimab in advanced cancers. Assay: immunoSEQ multiplex PCR; the TCRdb copy retains only in-frame clones and omits some. The table lists roughly 57,000 clones, 87% of them singletons, with around 16% in the top ten. Sequencing was performed on CD4+ or CD8+ T cells sorted from blood, taken in a trial of the OX40 agonist ivuxolimab. These receptors were collected from an adult with an advanced solid tumor such as melanoma, head and neck, liver or kidney cancer. CDR3s include the opening cysteine and the closing phenylalanine or tryptophan. The D gene is left open where the match is weak. Size tells how often a clone was seen (once, few, many) or the class of an expanded clone, and some rows leave it out.

J gene	clone size	V gene	D gene	CDR3 protein	CDR3 DNA
TRBJ1-4	NA	TRBV5-5	TRBD1	CASSLGQGNEKLFF	TGTGCCAGCAGCTTGGGACAGGGGAATGAAAAACTGTTTTTT
TRBJ2-1	NA	TRBV29-1	TRBD2	CSVEGTSGRSNEQFF	TGCAGCGTTGAAGGGACTAGCGGGAGGAGCAATGAGCAGTTCTTC
TRBJ2-1	NA	TRBV30	TRBD2	CAWNRLLAGSGDEQFF	TGTGCCTGGAACCGCTTACTAGCGGGGAGCGGGGATGAGCAGTTCTTC
TRBJ2-7	medium-sized	TRBV25-1	NA	CASSGTPDSHEQYF	TGTGCCAGCAGTGGCACTCCCGACAGCCACGAGCAGTACTTC
TRBJ2-2	NA	TRBV25-1	NA	CASRNTLNTGELFF	TGTGCCAGCCGAAACACCTTGAACACCGGGGAGCTGTTTTTT
TRBJ1-1	NA	TRBV15	NA	CATSRDLLVNTEAFF	TGTGCCACCAGCAGAGACCTTCTTGTGAACACTGAAGCTTTCTTT
TRBJ2-7	NA	TRBV11-2	NA	CASSRRSSYEQYF	TGTGCCAGCAGCCGTCGGAGCTCCTACGAGCAGTACTTC
TRBJ2-5	NA	TRBV28	NA	CASSQGPERLGTQYF	TGTGCCAGCAGCCAAGGACCAGAAAGATTAGGGACCCAGTACTTC
TRBJ2-1	NA	TRBV20-1	TRBD2	CSASGRNEQFF	TGCAGTGCTAGCGGGAGGAATGAGCAGTTCTTC
TRBJ1-3	NA	TRBV6-5	NA	CASRRDGSSGNTIYF	TGTGCCAGCAGACGGGACGGAAGCTCTGGAAACACCATATATTTT
TRBJ1-2	NA	TRBV28	NA	CASSSPPPGPPSYGYTF	TGTGCCAGCAGTTCCCCTCCTCCGGGGCCCCCAAGCTATGGCTACACCTTC
TRBJ2-1	few	TRBV11-3	TRBD1	CASSAGTGGYNEQFF	TGTGCCAGCAGCGCCGGGACAGGGGGCTACAATGAGCAGTTCTTC
TRBJ1-1	NA	TRBV6-5	NA	CASSYVLNTEAFF	TGTGCCAGCAGTTACGTACTAAACACTGAAGCTTTCTTT
TRBJ2-3	NA	TRBV9	NA	CASSVGVVLDTQYF	TGTGCCAGCAGCGTAGGGGTAGTTCTGGATACGCAGTATTTT
TRBJ2-7	NA	TRBV7-2	NA	CASSADGSTREQYF	TGTGCCAGCAGTGCGGACGGGTCTACTCGGGAGCAGTACTTC
TRBJ2-7	NA	TRBV2	TRBD1	CASSSDRAPYEQYF	TGTGCCAGCAGTTCTGACAGGGCCCCCTACGAGCAGTACTTC
TRBJ2-2	NA	TRBV10-2	TRBD2	CASRTSGRFGELFF	TGCGCCAGCAGGACTAGCGGGAGGTTCGGGGAGCTGTTTTTT
TRBJ2-1	NA	TRBV11-2	NA	CASSLSFNEQFF	TGTGCCAGCAGCTTAAGTTTTAATGAGCAGTTCTTC
TRBJ1-1	NA	TRBV28	NA	CASTTITGSGEAFF	TGTGCCAGCACTACGATAACAGGGAGCGGTGAAGCTTTCTTT
TRBJ1-4	NA	TRBV19	TRBD1	CASSFWTGDEKLFF	TGTGCCAGTAGTTTCTGGACAGGGGATGAAAAACTGTTTTTT
TRBJ1-2	NA	TRBV5-1	TRBD1	CASGQDPNYGYTF	TGCGCCAGCGGACAGGATCCTAACTATGGCTACACCTTC
TRBJ2-2	NA	TRBV2	NA	CASSNGTPANTGELFF	TGTGCCAGCAGTAACGGGACACCTGCGAACACCGGGGAGCTGTTTTTT
TRBJ1-2	NA	TRBV2	TRBD1	CASSSLPQGAYGYTF	TGTGCCAGCAGTTCGTTACCCCAGGGGGCTTATGGCTACACCTTC
TRBJ2-7	NA	TRBV6-5	TRBD2	CASSYQRGSYEQYF	TGTGCCAGCAGTTATCAGCGGGGCTCCTACGAGCAGTACTTC
TRBJ1-4	NA	TRBV9	NA	CASSVGWTGEEKLFF	TGTGCCAGCAGCGTAGGCTGGACCGGAGAGGAAAAACTGTTTTTT
TRBJ2-5	NA	TRBV11-2	TRBD2	CASSLGGLVGGQETQYF	TGTGCCAGCAGCTTAGGGGGACTAGTCGGCGGACAAGAGACCCAGTACTTC
TRBJ2-1	NA	TRBV11-2	TRBD2	CASRSISGRGYNEQFF	TGTGCCAGCAGATCTATAAGCGGGAGGGGGTACAATGAGCAGTTCTTC
TRBJ2-4	NA	TRBV4-2	TRBD1	CASSQDDRGNIQYF	TGTGCCAGCAGCCAGGACGACAGGGGGAACATTCAGTACTTC
TRBJ2-3	once	TRBV28	NA	CASRGHRGGGEDTQYF	TGTGCCAGCAGGGGGCACCGGGGCGGAGGTGAAGATACGCAGTATTTT
TRBJ2-5	once	TRBV4-1	TRBD2	CASSRVVAGGLETQYF	TGCGCCAGCAGCCGAGTCGTAGCGGGGGGTTTGGAGACCCAGTACTTC
TRBJ1-4	NA	TRBV5-1	TRBD1	CASSFGQGNEKLFF	TGCGCCAGCAGCTTCGGACAGGGGAATGAAAAACTGTTTTTT
TRBJ2-5	NA	TRBV7-6	TRBD2	CASGFLNRGEETQYF	TGTGCCAGCGGGTTCCTTAATCGGGGGGAAGAGACCCAGTACTTC
TRBJ2-2	NA	TRBV7-7	TRBD1	CASSGQGTGELFF	TGTGCTAGCAGTGGACAGGGAACCGGGGAGCTGTTTTTT
TRBJ1-5	NA	TRBV19	TRBD1	CASSIGGRGQPQHF	TGTGCCAGTAGTATAGGGGGCAGGGGGCAGCCCCAGCATTTT
TRBJ2-6	NA	TRBV4-1	NA	CASSQDRGGSGANVLTF	TGCGCCAGCAGCCAAGATCGGGGTGGTTCTGGGGCCAACGTCCTGACTTTC
TRBJ2-1	NA	TRBV2	NA	CASSDIVRIIGFNEQFF	TGTGCCAGCAGTGATATCGTTCGCATTATTGGCTTCAATGAGCAGTTCTTC
TRBJ2-7	NA	TRBV6-6	NA	CASSYRDKTYEQYF	TGTGCCAGCAGTTATCGAGACAAAACCTACGAGCAGTACTTC
TRBJ1-5	NA	TRBV2	TRBD1	CASRDRLTGVEQPQHF	TGTGCCAGCAGAGATAGACTGACAGGGGTTGAACAGCCCCAGCATTTT
TRBJ2-7	few	TRBV6-1	TRBD2	CASGLEAGSPLEQYF	TGTGCCAGCGGCCTTGAAGCGGGATCGCCTCTGGAGCAGTACTTC
TRBJ2-7	NA	TRBV11-1	NA	CASSLWGPNYEQYF	TGTGCCAGCAGCTTGTGGGGACCAAACTACGAGCAGTACTTC
TRBJ2-6	NA	TRBV29-1	NA	CSVYRLPGSGANVLTF	TGCAGCGTTTACAGGCTCCCGGGCTCTGGGGCCAACGTCCTGACTTTC
TRBJ2-3	NA	TRBV5-1	NA	CASSLEASSSTDTQYF	TGCGCCAGCAGCTTGGAAGCGTCTTCTAGCACAGATACGCAGTATTTT
TRBJ2-3	NA	TRBV7-9	NA	CASSERGSTDTQYF	TGTGCCAGCAGCGAAAGGGGGTCCACAGATACGCAGTATTTT
TRBJ2-6	NA	TRBV6-6	NA	CASSYSSGANVLTF	TGTGCCAGCAGTTACAGCTCTGGGGCCAACGTCCTGACTTTC
TRBJ2-7	NA	TRBV15	NA	CATSRGAPVFEQYF	TGTGCCACCAGCAGAGGGGCCCCGGTTTTCGAGCAGTACTTC
TRBJ2-3	NA	TRBV10-1	NA	CASSVSDTQYF	TGCGCCAGCAGTGTTTCAGATACGCAGTATTTT
TRBJ2-7	NA	TRBV10-1	NA	CASSPAGTSSYEQYF	TGCGCCAGCAGTCCCGCCGGGACAAGCTCCTACGAGCAGTACTTC
TRBJ2-7	NA	TRBV2	TRBD1	CATHRGETYEQYF	TGTGCCACCCACAGGGGAGAGACCTACGAGCAGTACTTC
TRBJ1-2	once	TRBV11-2	NA	CASSFGRQGIGSNYGYTF	TGTGCCAGCAGCTTTGGTCGGCAGGGGATAGGGTCTAACTATGGCTACACCTTC
TRBJ2-3	once	TRBV7-9	TRBD2	CASSPKRGSTDTQYF	TGTGCCAGCAGCCCTAAGCGGGGGAGCACAGATACGCAGTATTTT
TRBJ2-1	NA	TRBV10-3	NA	CAIAFGKTNEQFF	TGTGCCATCGCGTTCGGCAAAACGAATGAGCAGTTCTTC
TRBJ1-1	NA	TRBV6-5	TRBD1	CASRTGNMNTEAFF	TGTGCCAGCAGGACAGGGAATATGAACACTGAAGCTTTCTTT